This T cell receptor (beta chain) was recorded in a study of blood T cell repertoires in COVID-19. Profiling relied on immunoSEQ multiplex PCR, and the TCRdb table lists in-frame clones only, not all of them. The sample has some 13,000 clones, 73% seen once. The CDR3 loop spans 15 amino acids. Germline CDR1 reads SGDLS; CDR2 reads YYNGEE. V lost 0 bases and J lost 5, with 15 bases in between. The TCR originated in a human donor in a cohort sampled during active COVID-19. The sample comprised peripheral blood. J is TRBJ2-7 and V is TRBV9; perhaps TRBD2 as D (6 bases). In DNA form, the CDR3 reads TGTGCCAGCAGCGTAGGGCCAGGGCGGAGGGACGAGCAGTACTTC. It translates to CASSVGPGRRDEQYF.